Listed here are 21 T cell receptor beta chains from one sample, sequenced in a study of blood T cell repertoires in COVID-19. The data were produced by immunoSEQ multiplex PCR, yet TCRdb's version contains in-frame clones alone and is incomplete. The sample has 100,000 to 150,000 clones, roughly 79% seen once. Sequences were obtained from peripheral blood. The receptors were gathered from a human donor in a cohort sampled during active COVID-19.

The chain employs TRBV7-2 and TRBJ1-3, with 9 bases matching TRBD1. Germline trimming cut 5 bases from V and 4 bases from J; bases unmatched to any gene: 6. The CDR3 runs to 15 residues. Germline CDR1 is SGHTA and CDR2 is FQGNSA. The CDR3 spells CASSGRGQGGNTIYF. The CDR3 DNA reads as TGTGCCAGCAGCGGACGGGGACAGGGCGGAAACACCATATATTTT. Full variable domain (remainder filled in from reference TRBV7-2 and TRBJ1-3): GAGVSQSPSNKVTEKGKDVELRCDPISGHTALYWYRQSLGQGLEFLIYFQGNSAPDKSGLPSDRFSAERTGGSVSTLTIQRTQQEDSAVYLCASSGRGQGGNTIYFGEGSWLTVV.

V usage is TRBV7-9 and J usage is TRBJ2-1, with D unresolved. The germline V gene has CDR1 SEHNR and CDR2 FQNEAQ (reference sequence). CDR3 length equals 13 residues. V was shortened by 2 bases and J by 4 bases, with 6 bases between the two germline ends. The CDR3 coding sequence is TGTGCCAGCAGCTTATCAGTATACAATGAGCAGTTCTTC. This encodes CASSLSVYNEQFF.

J is TRBJ1-2 and V is TRBV5-5, with D perhaps matching TRBD1 (6 bases). V was clipped by 2 bases and J by 4 bases, with 12 bases between them. This CDR3 is built from 14 residues. Germline V CDR1 and CDR2: SGHKS, YYEKEE (reference sequence). DNA for the CDR3: TGTGCCAGCAGCTTCTCTCAGGGGACCTATGGCTACACCTTC. Its translation: CASSFSQGTYGYTF.

This chain uses TRBV5-1 with TRBJ1-6, with TRBD1 matching 9 bases. Unmatched junction bases numbered 6, after V lost 1 base and J lost 10 bases. Germline lookup yields CDR1 SGHRS and CDR2 YFSETQ. The CDR3 extends over 15 amino acids. CDR3 nucleotides: TGCGCCAGCAGCTTGAGTAGGACAGGGGACTCACCCCTCCACTTT. It specifies CASSLSRTGDSPLHF.

The V gene is TRBV10-3, the J gene TRBJ2-7, with 8 bases identical to TRBD1. This CDR3 has 12 amino acids. Trimming removed 6 bases from V and 5 bases from J; junction bases left unmatched: 3. Germline V gene sequence: CDR1 ENHRY, CDR2 SYGVKD. The CDR3 DNA is TGTGCCATCAGACAGGGGGACCACGAGCAGTACTTC. It encodes CAIRQGDHEQYF.

This clone was seen once. V and J are TRBV2 and TRBJ2-5; 8 bases map to TRBD1. The V and J ends lost 4 bases and 5 bases, in that order; junction bases with no gene match: 9. The germline CDR1 and CDR2 sequences are SNHLY and FYNNEI. The CDR3 has 15 amino acids. CDR3 in amino acids: CASSASQTGAETQYF. CDR3 DNA sequence: TGTGCCAGCAGTGCTTCCCAGACAGGGGCGGAGACCCAGTACTTC.

The CDR3 DNA sequence: TGTGCCAGCAGCCCCCAACCGACAGGGGTTAACACCGGGGAGCTGTTTTTT. It encodes CASSPQPTGVNTGELFF. The chain joins TRBV7-3 to TRBJ2-2, with TRBD1 matching 8 bases. Germline CDR1 SGHTA, CDR2 FQGTGA. V lost 5 bases and J lost 2; bases outside the gene matches: 10. The CDR3 has 17 residues.

CDR3 DNA sequence: TGTGCCAGCAGCTTCGCGGACAGGGGTGGGAAAGAGACCCAGTACTTC. As protein: CASSFADRGGKETQYF. The rearrangement links TRBV11-2 to TRBJ2-5, with TRBD1 matching 9 bases. Germline V gene sequence: CDR1 SGHAT, CDR2 FQNNGV. This CDR3 has 16 residues. J was trimmed by 3 bases and V by 3 bases; bases with no gene match: 8. The full variable domain, rest sourced from reference TRBV11-2 and TRBJ2-5, is EAGVAQSPRYKIIEKRQSVAFWCNPISGHATLYWYQQILGQGPKLLIQFQNNGVVDDSQLPKDRFSAERLKGVDSTLKIQPAKLEDSAVYLCASSFADRGGKETQYFGPGTRLLVL.

V usage is TRBV9 and J usage is TRBJ2-2; D might be TRBD2 (7 bases). Germline loops: CDR1 SGDLS, CDR2 YYNGEE. This CDR3 has 17 residues. Trimming stripped 3 bases from V and 0 bases from J, with 15 bases between. The chain's CDR3 is CASSARGGGPNTGELFF. The CDR3, as DNA: TGTGCCAGCAGCGCCCGTGGCGGGGGCCCGAACACCGGGGAGCTGTTTTTT.

V and J are TRBV7-6 and TRBJ2-3, with D possibly TRBD1 on 6 matching bases. CDR1 and CDR2 from the germline V gene are SGHVS and FNYEAQ. Trimming took off 2 bases at V and 4 bases at J, with 13 bases between the two ends. The CDR3 extends over 15 amino acids. The CDR3 nucleotides are TGTGCCAGCAGCTTAAAGGCAGGGGTGGCAGATACGCAGTATTTT. Its translation: CASSLKAGVADTQYF.

The chain couples TRBV7-2 to TRBJ2-5; 10 bases are shared with TRBD2. Germline V gene data show CDR1 as SGHTA and CDR2 as FQGNSA. Trimming cost V 2 bases and J 3 bases; bases outside gene matches: 0. This CDR3 contains 14 residues. In DNA form, the CDR3 reads TGTGCCAGCAGCTTAAGCGGGGGGGAAGAGACCCAGTACTTC. This codes for CASSLSGGEETQYF.

V gene TRBV21-1 combines with J gene TRBJ1-4; the table gives TRBD1 as D, unverified against the DNA. TRBV21-1 is marked as a pseudogene. The CDR3 is made up of 14 amino acids. CDR3 bases: TGTGCCAGCAGACAGGGATCGGCTAATGAAAAACTGTTTTTT. Its translation: CASRQGSANEKLFF.

The V and J genes are TRBV30 and TRBJ1-1; no definite D call. CDR1 and CDR2 (germline): GTSNPN, SVGIG (reference sequence). V lost 4 bases and J lost 1, with 10 bases in between. This CDR3 region has 13 residues. The CDR3 DNA reads TGTGCCTGGAAACAGTCCGGGAACACTGAAGCTTTCTTT. This gives the protein CAWKQSGNTEAFF.

The chain links TRBV19 to TRBJ2-7; 7 nucleotides agree with TRBD1. Unmatched junction bases numbered 6, after V lost 5 bases and J lost 2 bases. Per germline, CDR1 LNHDA and CDR2 SQIVND (reference sequence). CDR3 length: 14 residues. CDR3 sequence reads: CASSFRTGPYEQYF. The CDR3 DNA reads as TGTGCCAGTAGTTTCAGGACAGGTCCCTACGAGCAGTACTTC.

This clone was picked up a small number of times. J is TRBJ2-6 and V is TRBV13; no reliable D call. Looked up from germline, CDR1 is PRHDT and CDR2 is FYEKMQ (reference sequence). The CDR3 runs 15 residues. V gave up 1 base and J gave up 0 bases, with 4 bases separating them. The CDR3: CASSLDISGANVLTF. In DNA, the CDR3 is TGTGCCAGCAGCTTAGATATCTCTGGGGCCAACGTCCTGACTTTC.

The chain joins TRBV28 to TRBJ1-2; 11 nucleotides match TRBD1. The V gene end was trimmed by 5 bases and the J gene end by 4 bases; junction bases not matched to a gene: 15. The CDR3 has 18 amino acids. Germline CDR1 and CDR2: MDHEN and SYDVKM. The CDR3 nucleotides are TGTGCCAGCAGTCCATTTCTAATCGGACAGGGGGCGTTCTATGGCTACACCTTC. Translating gives CASSPFLIGQGAFYGYTF.

The CDR3 DNA follows: TGTGCCAGTAGTGTAATACAGGGGGCGCGGAGTCAGCCCCAGCATTTT. This encodes CASSVIQGARSQPQHF. The chain uses TRBV19 and TRBJ1-5; 9 nucleotides line up with TRBD1. Trimming at V came to 5 bases and at J to 6 bases, leaving 11 bases not matched to a gene. From germline, CDR1 is LNHDA and CDR2 SQIVND (reference sequence). This CDR3 contains 16 residues.

The sample holds one count of this clone. V gene TRBV27 combines with J gene TRBJ2-7; 10 nucleotides line up with TRBD2. The V gene end was trimmed by 0 bases and the J gene end by 2 bases; junction bases not matched to a gene: 1. This CDR3 is 15 amino acids long. CDR1 and CDR2 (germline): MNHEY, SMNVEV (reference sequence). The CDR3 is CASSLSLAGPYEQYF. The CDR3 DNA follows: TGTGCCAGCAGTTTATCACTAGCGGGGCCCTACGAGCAGTACTTC.

V gene TRBV6-5 combines with J gene TRBJ2-1, with TRBD2 identical over 11 bases. V was clipped by 4 bases and J by 7 bases; unmatched bases: 6. CDR1 MNHEY and CDR2 SVGAGI come from the germline V gene. This CDR3 is 15 amino acids long. CDR3 DNA sequence: TGTGCCAGCAGTTTATCACTAGCGGGGGTGAATGAGCAGTTCTTC. Protein product: CASSLSLAGVNEQFF.

The chain employs TRBV7-2 and TRBJ2-1; TRBD1 matches 7 bases. The junction had 12 bases not matched to a gene; V was cut back by 4 bases and J by 9 bases. Germline V lookup: CDR1 SGHTA, CDR2 FQGNSA. This CDR3 is 15 amino acids long. CDR3 bases: TGTGCCAGCAGCTGGCCGGGACAGTCAGGGATTGAGCAGTTCTTC. Translated, it gives CASSWPGQSGIEQFF. Using reference TRBV7-2 and TRBJ2-1 for the parts outside the CDR3, the full variable domain is GAGVSQSPSNKVTEKGKDVELRCDPISGHTALYWYRQSLGQGLEFLIYFQGNSAPDKSGLPSDRFSAERTGGSVSTLTIQRTQQEDSAVYLCASSWPGQSGIEQFFGPGTRLTVL.

This sequence joins TRBV5-1 and TRBJ1-2; D is possibly TRBD1 (5 bases). The CDR3 is made up of 14 amino acids. Germline lookup yields CDR1 SGHRS and CDR2 YFSETQ. The V gene lost 0 bases and the J gene lost 5 bases, with 11 bases spanning the gap. CDR3 nucleotides: TGCGCCAGCAGCTTGGGGGGCAAGGAGTATGGCTACACCTTC. Protein sequence: CASSLGGKEYGYTF.